This T cell receptor beta chain is drawn from a study of T-cell memory formation after mild COVID-19. Study-wide background: TCR clusters mostly belonged to single donors.

For this clonotype: What it recognizes is unknown.

Broader study findings: Largely, contracting CD4+ clones fell within CM and EM, and contracting CD8+ clones within EMRA. A second wave expanding day 15 to 37 was CD4+-biased; contracting clones were balanced.

This CDR3 spans 13 amino acids. Per germline, CDR1 SQVTM and CDR2 ANQGSEA. With 5 bases clipped from V and 5 bases from J, the junction kept 4 bases outside the gene matches. TCRdb called the 5' RACE reads again in MiXCR, with one record for every CDR3 protein. Here the sample spans 350,000 or so distinct CDR3 sequences, 20% to 25% being singletons. This chain links TRBV29-1 with TRBJ2-2, with 8 bases matching TRBD1. Sequencing was carried out using PBMCs or a T cell subset sorted from them (not recorded which). The TCR originated in a man between 18 and 29 years old who had mild COVID-19 (a few samples of this study predate the infection). Cell type and time point are not known. The DNA of the CDR3 is TGCAGCGTTTTACAGGGGGGTACCGGGGAGCTGTTTTTT. Its protein is CSVLQGGTGELFF.